This T cell receptor beta chain came from a study of blood T cell repertoires in COVID-19. This clone was recorded only once. Profiling relied on immunoSEQ multiplex PCR, and the TCRdb table lists in-frame clones only, not all of them. The data show more than 95,000 clones, 86% seen once. The sequencing sample was made of peripheral blood. The sequence was collected from an older man who had recovered from COVID-19.

CDR3 sequence (DNA): TGTGCCAGTAGTATCAGAGACAAGAGTTACCGTCGCTATGGCTACACCTTC. This gives the protein CASSIRDKSYRRYGYTF. The genes are TRBV19 and TRBJ1-2; D remains unclear. Germline lookup yields CDR1 LNHDA and CDR2 SQIVND (reference sequence). The length of the CDR3 is 17 residues. Trimming removed 3 bases from V and 4 bases from J, with 21 bases in between.